One sample yielded the 4 T cell receptor beta chains listed below, sequenced in a study of response to subunit inactivated influenza vaccine. A single record per CDR3 protein comes from TCRdb applying MiXCR to the RT-PCR reads. Of 500,000 or so distinct CDR3 sequences in the sample, 16% are singletons; the top ten hold 2.5% to 3.5%. The source material was CD4+ T cells sorted from PBMCs, sampled less than 25 months after vaccination. Receptor source: a man aged 50 to 69 who received an inactivated influenza vaccine.

Ten or more counts support this clonotype. The rearrangement uses TRBV11-2 and TRBJ2-7, with D perhaps assigned TRBD1 or TRBD2 (6 bases each). The V gene lost 1 base and the J gene lost 4 bases, with 11 bases spanning the gap. CDR1 and CDR2 (germline): SGHAT, FQNNGV. The CDR3 extends over 14 amino acids. CDR3 in DNA: TGTGCCAGCAGCTTAGGAGGAGGGGGTTACGAGCAGTACTTC. As protein: CASSLGGGGYEQYF. The full variable domain, rest sourced from reference TRBV11-2 and TRBJ2-7, is EAGVAQSPRYKIIEKRQSVAFWCNPISGHATLYWYQQILGQGPKLLIQFQNNGVVDDSQLPKDRFSAERLKGVDSTLKIQPAKLEDSAVYLCASSLGGGGYEQYFGPGTRLTVT.

The rearrangement uses TRBV23-1 and TRBJ2-3, with 9 bases that match TRBD1. TRBV23-1 is an open reading frame whose function is uncertain. Germline trimming cut 7 bases from V and 4 bases from J; bases unmatched to any gene: 15. CDR3 length: 17 amino acids. The chain's CDR3 is CASMSTIGQGMPDTQYF. In nucleotides, the CDR3 is TGCGCCAGCATGTCTACCATAGGACAGGGGATGCCAGATACGCAGTATTTT.

V and J are TRBV2 and TRBJ1-2; a weak D match, TRBD1 (5 bases). This CDR3 comprises 15 residues. V lost 2 bases to trimming and J lost 2 bases, with 12 bases between them. Germline-derived CDR1 and CDR2 are SNHLY and FYNNEI. The CDR3 DNA reads as TGTGCCAGCAGTGAACGGGCAGGGTTAAACTATGGCTACACCTTC. Protein sequence: CASSERAGLNYGYTF.

V usage is TRBV12-3 or TRBV12-4 and J usage is TRBJ2-5; the D gene is possibly TRBD1 (6 bases). The CDR3 runs to 16 residues. With 6 bases removed from V and 2 bases from J, the gap between germline ends came to 19 bases. The chain's CDR3 is CASRKTGSFHQETQYF. CDR3 in DNA: TGTGCCAGCAGAAAAACAGGGAGTTTCCATCAAGAGACCCAGTACTTC.